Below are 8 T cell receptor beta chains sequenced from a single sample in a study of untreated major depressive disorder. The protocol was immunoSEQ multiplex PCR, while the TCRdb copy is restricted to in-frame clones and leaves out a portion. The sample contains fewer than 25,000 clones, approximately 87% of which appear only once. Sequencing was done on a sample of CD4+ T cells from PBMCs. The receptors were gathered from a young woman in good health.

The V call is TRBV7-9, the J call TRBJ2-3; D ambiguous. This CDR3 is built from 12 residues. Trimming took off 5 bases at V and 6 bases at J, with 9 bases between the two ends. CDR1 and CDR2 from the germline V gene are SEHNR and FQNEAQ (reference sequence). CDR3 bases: TGTGCCAGCAGCCAGCAGAGGGATACGCAGTATTTT. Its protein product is CASSQQRDTQYF.

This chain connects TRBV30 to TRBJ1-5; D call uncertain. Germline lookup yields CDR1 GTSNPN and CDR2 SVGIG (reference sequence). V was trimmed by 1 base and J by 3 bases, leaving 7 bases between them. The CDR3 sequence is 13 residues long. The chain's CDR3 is CAWSGGFNQPQHF. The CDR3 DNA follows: TGTGCCTGGAGTGGGGGTTTCAATCAGCCCCAGCATTTT.

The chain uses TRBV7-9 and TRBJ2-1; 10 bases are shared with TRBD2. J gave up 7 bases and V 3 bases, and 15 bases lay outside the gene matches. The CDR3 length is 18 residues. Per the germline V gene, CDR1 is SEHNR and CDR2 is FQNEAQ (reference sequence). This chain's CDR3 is CASSFPPRLAGVRNEQFF. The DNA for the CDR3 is TGTGCCAGCAGCTTTCCCCCCCGGCTAGCGGGAGTTAGGAATGAGCAGTTCTTC.

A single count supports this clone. The CDR3 coding sequence is TGTGCCTGGGGATTAACCCTCGGTGCAGATACGCAGTATTTT. Translated, it gives CAWGLTLGADTQYF. The chain is built from TRBV30 and TRBJ2-3; D is undetermined. Germline V gene sequence: CDR1 GTSNPN, CDR2 SVGIG (reference sequence). The ends were cut back, 5 bases at V and 4 bases at J, with 16 bases in the middle. The CDR3 consists of 14 residues. The variable domain in full, completed from reference TRBV30 and TRBJ2-3, reads SQTIHQWPATLVQPVGSPLSLECTVEGTSNPNLYWYRQAAGRGLQLLFYSVGIGQISSEVPQNLSASRPQDRQFILSSKKLLLSDSGFYLCAWGLTLGADTQYFGPGTRLTVL.

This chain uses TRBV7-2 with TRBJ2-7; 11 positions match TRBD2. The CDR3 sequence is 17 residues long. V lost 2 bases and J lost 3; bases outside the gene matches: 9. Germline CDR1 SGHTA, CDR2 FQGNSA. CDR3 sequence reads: CASSLFGTSGPLYEQYF. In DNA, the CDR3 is TGTGCCAGCAGCTTATTCGGGACTAGCGGCCCACTCTACGAGCAGTACTTC. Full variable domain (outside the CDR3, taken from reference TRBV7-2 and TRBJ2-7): GAGVSQSPSNKVTEKGKDVELRCDPISGHTALYWYRQSLGQGLEFLIYFQGNSAPDKSGLPSDRFSAERTGGSVSTLTIQRTQQEDSAVYLCASSLFGTSGPLYEQYFGPGTRLTVT.

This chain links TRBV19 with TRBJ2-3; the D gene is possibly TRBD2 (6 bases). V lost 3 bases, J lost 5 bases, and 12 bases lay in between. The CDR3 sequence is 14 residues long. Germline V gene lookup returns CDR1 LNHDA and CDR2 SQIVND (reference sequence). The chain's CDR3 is CASSIRREKDTQYF. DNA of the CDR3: TGTGCCAGTAGTATCCGACGGGAGAAAGATACGCAGTATTTT.

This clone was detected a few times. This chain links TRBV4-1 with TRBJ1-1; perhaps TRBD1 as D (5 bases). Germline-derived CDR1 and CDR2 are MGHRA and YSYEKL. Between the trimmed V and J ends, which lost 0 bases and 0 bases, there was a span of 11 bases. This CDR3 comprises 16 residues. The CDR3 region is CASSQDRGSLNTEAFF. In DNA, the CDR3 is TGCGCCAGCAGCCAAGATCGGGGGTCGCTGAACACTGAAGCTTTCTTT.

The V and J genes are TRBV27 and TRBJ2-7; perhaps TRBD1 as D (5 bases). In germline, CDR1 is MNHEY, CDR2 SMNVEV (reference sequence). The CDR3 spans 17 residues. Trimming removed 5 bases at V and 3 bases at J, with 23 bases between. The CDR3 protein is CASSLKYSETAYYEQYF. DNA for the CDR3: TGTGCCAGCAGTCTAAAATACTCAGAGACAGCCTACTACGAGCAGTACTTC.